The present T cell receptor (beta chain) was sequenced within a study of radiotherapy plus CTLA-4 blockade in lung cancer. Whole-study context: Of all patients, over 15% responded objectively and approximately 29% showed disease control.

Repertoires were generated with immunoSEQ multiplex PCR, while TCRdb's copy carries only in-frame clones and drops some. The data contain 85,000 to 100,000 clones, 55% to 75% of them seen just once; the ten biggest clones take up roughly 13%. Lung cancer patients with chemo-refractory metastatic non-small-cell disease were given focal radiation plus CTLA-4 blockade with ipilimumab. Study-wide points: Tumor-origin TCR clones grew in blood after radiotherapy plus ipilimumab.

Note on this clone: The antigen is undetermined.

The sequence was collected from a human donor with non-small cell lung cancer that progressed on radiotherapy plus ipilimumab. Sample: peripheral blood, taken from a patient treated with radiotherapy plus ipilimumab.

DNA for the CDR3: TGTGCCAGCAGTTTGGGGAGCGGGCGCCCCTACGAGCAGTACTTC. Its translation: CASSLGSGRPYEQYF. This chain uses TRBV6-5 with TRBJ2-7; possible D gene TRBD2, 6 bases. V was cut by 4 bases and J by 2 bases, with 15 bases left in between. The germline V gene encodes CDR1 MNHEY and CDR2 SVGAGI. The CDR3 sequence is 15 residues long.